These 22 T cell receptor beta chains came from one sample sequenced in a study of Graves' ophthalmopathy and Graves' hyperthyroidism. Beta-chain TCR CDR3 regions were amplified from RNA transcripts. In the first round, RT-PCR was carried out with HTBI primers, and a multiplex PCR formed the second round. TCRdb reprocessed the multiplex PCR reads via MiXCR and lists one record per CDR3 protein. The sample lists 150,000 to 200,000 distinct CDR3 sequences, just under 40% occurring once. The source material was peripheral blood. These TCRs come from a man younger than 40 with Graves' ophthalmopathy.

The J gene is TRBJ1-5, the V gene TRBV6-1; D is ambiguous. Per the germline V gene, CDR1 is MNHNS and CDR2 is SASEGT. The CDR3 runs to 14 residues. Trimming shortened V by 1 base and J by 7 bases, and 11 bases separated the two germline ends. As DNA, the CDR3 is TGTGCCAGCAGTGAAGTGGTCCGGGCGCAGCCCCAGCATTTT. It encodes CASSEVVRAQPQHF.

In this sample, this clonotype turned up many times. V is TRBV4-1 and J is TRBJ1-2; D ambiguous. CDR1 and CDR2 (germline): MGHRA, YSYEKL. The V end was cut by 4 bases, the J end by 0 bases, with 15 bases between. The CDR3 runs 16 residues. The CDR3 DNA sequence: TGCGCCAGCAGCCTTCCGAAGGCGTCGACTAACTATGGCTACACCTTC. Protein product: CASSLPKASTNYGYTF.

The rearrangement links TRBV7-2 to TRBJ1-5; unclear D gene. The CDR3 sequence is 13 residues long. V was trimmed by 5 bases and J by 6 bases, leaving 11 bases between them. From germline, CDR1 is SGHTA and CDR2 FQGNSA. The CDR3, as DNA: TGTGCCAGCAGCCCCCGCACCGGTCAGCCCCAGCATTTT. This translates into CASSPRTGQPQHF.

This clonotype was counted ten times or more. This chain joins TRBV11-3 and TRBJ2-5; D remains ambiguous. The CDR3 spans 14 residues. V was shortened by 1 base and J by 1 base, with 7 bases between the two germline ends. In germline, CDR1 is SGHNT, CDR2 YENEEA. The CDR3 DNA reads TGTGCCAGCAGCTTAGCTAGTACCCAAGAGACCCAGTACTTC. This translates into CASSLASTQETQYF.

The sample holds one count of this clonotype. The rearrangement uses TRBV20-1 and TRBJ1-1, with 12 bases matching TRBD1. V shed 7 bases and J 0 bases; nucleotides not matched to a gene: 9. CDR1 is DFQATT and CDR2 is SNEGSKA in the germline V gene (reference sequence). The CDR3 contains 16 residues. CDR3 residues: CSVSGGTGGVNTEAFF. The CDR3 DNA is TGCAGTGTCTCTGGCGGGACAGGGGGCGTGAACACTGAAGCTTTCTTT.

This clonotype has at least ten counts. One end of the junction does not line up with germline, which may come from a read error. The chain recombines TRBV27 with TRBJ2-5; 9 nucleotides align to TRBD1. Per germline, CDR1 MNHEY and CDR2 SMNVEV (reference sequence). CDR3 length: 15 residues. The CDR3 is CASSLLTGTGKVESF. The CDR3 nucleotides are TGTGCCAGCAGTTTATTGACCGGGACAGGGAAAGTGGAGAGCTTC.

The J gene is TRBJ2-7, the V gene TRBV11-2, with a tentative D call TRBD1 (5 bases). Germline V lookup: CDR1 SGHAT, CDR2 FQNNGV. The CDR3 extends over 16 amino acids. The V and J ends lost 2 bases and 0 bases respectively, with 14 bases between them. CDR3 nucleotide sequence: TGTGCCAGCAGCTTATTTGTCTGGGGCTACTCCTACGAGCAGTACTTC. Its protein is CASSLFVWGYSYEQYF.

The chain links TRBV2 to TRBJ1-5; 10 nucleotides agree with TRBD1. Per germline, CDR1 SNHLY and CDR2 FYNNEI. Unmatched junction bases numbered 2, after V lost 8 bases and J lost 4 bases. The CDR3 loop spans 13 amino acids. The CDR3 region has the DNA TGTGCCAGCCGGACAGGGGGTAATCAGCCCCAGCATTTT. It translates to CASRTGGNQPQHF.

In its sample, this clonotype was seen many times. The chain links TRBV7-2 to TRBJ2-5; unclear D gene. CDR1 SGHTA and CDR2 FQGNSA come from the germline V gene. This CDR3 is 12 amino acids long. V was shortened by 3 bases and J by 3 bases, with 5 bases between the two germline ends. CDR3: CASSFAKETQYF. Written as DNA, the CDR3 is TGTGCCAGCAGCTTCGCGAAAGAGACCCAGTACTTC.

This clonotype was recorded at least ten times. CDR3 loop: CASSLGPSGSPREQYF. The CDR3 DNA reads as TGTGCCAGCAGTTTAGGCCCTAGCGGGAGCCCTCGGGAGCAGTACTTC. V is TRBV12-3 or TRBV12-4 and J is TRBJ2-7, with 10 bases fitting TRBD2. The CDR3 contains 16 residues. With V trimmed by 1 base and J by 7 bases, 10 bases remained unmatched.

This clonotype was seen at least ten times. This sequence joins TRBV6-2 or TRBV6-3 and TRBJ1-1; TRBD1 is a possible D gene (6 bases). This CDR3 has 12 residues. V lost 8 bases and J 0 bases, leaving 7 bases between the germline ends. Germline V gene lookup returns CDR1 MNHEY and CDR2 SVGEGT. DNA for the CDR3: TGTGCCAGCGGACAGATGAACACTGAAGCTTTCTTT. Protein: CASGQMNTEAFF.

This clonotype was observed at least ten times. V is TRBV6-1 and J is TRBJ2-7; D is unclear. Germline CDR1 MNHNS, CDR2 SASEGT. V lost 10 bases and J lost 3, with 13 bases in between. The CDR3 consists of 12 residues. The CDR3 reads CATEQYSYEQYF. CDR3 nucleotide sequence: TGTGCCACCGAACAATACAGCTACGAGCAGTACTTC.

CDR3 in amino acids: CASSLVGTGNSPLHF. The CDR3 DNA reads as TGTGCCAGCAGCTTAGTAGGGACAGGGAACTCACCCCTCCACTTT. The chain employs TRBV7-2 and TRBJ1-6, with 9 nucleotides matching TRBD1. The CDR3 is 15 residues long. Germline V gene lookup returns CDR1 SGHTA and CDR2 FQGNSA. Trimming cost V 1 base and J 10 bases; bases outside gene matches: 5.

The chain couples TRBV7-3 to TRBJ2-7, with TRBD1 identical over 9 bases. With V trimmed by 2 bases and J by 2 bases, 4 bases remained unmatched. This CDR3 spans 15 amino acids. CDR1 and CDR2 (germline): SGHTA, FQGTGA. The CDR3 region is CASSLGHRGPYEQYF. CDR3 coding DNA: TGTGCCAGCAGCTTAGGGCACAGGGGGCCCTACGAGCAGTACTTC. The variable domain in full, completed from reference TRBV7-3 and TRBJ2-7, reads GAGVSQTPSNKVTEKGKYVELRCDPISGHTALYWYRQSLGQGPEFLIYFQGTGAADDSGLPNDRFFAVRPEGSVSTLKIQRTERGDSAVYLCASSLGHRGPYEQYFGPGTRLTVT.

This clonotype was detected many times. The chain uses TRBV19 and TRBJ1-3; D remains unclear. The CDR3 has 13 amino acids. V was trimmed by 4 bases and J by 4 bases, leaving 8 bases between them. Germline V gives CDR1 LNHDA, CDR2 SQIVND (reference sequence). CDR3 bases: TGTGCCAGTAGTACTGGGTTCGGAAACACCATATATTTT. Amino acid sequence: CASSTGFGNTIYF.

This rearrangement joins TRBV6-1 to TRBJ1-1; unclear D gene. V lost 4 bases and J lost 0, with 12 bases in between. Per the germline V gene, CDR1 is MNHNS and CDR2 is SASEGT. This CDR3 is built from 15 residues. The DNA for the CDR3 is TGTGCCAGCAGTGGCCCAGGACTGTTGAACACTGAAGCTTTCTTT. This codes for CASSGPGLLNTEAFF.

The rearrangement joins TRBV6-2 or TRBV6-3 to TRBJ1-5; possible D gene TRBD1, 5 bases. Between the trimmed V and J ends, which lost 0 bases and 9 bases, there was a span of 12 bases. CDR1 is MNHEY, CDR2 SVGEGT, per germline. This CDR3 is 14 amino acids long. CDR3 sequence: CASSYSNWGMPQHF. The CDR3 DNA reads TGTGCCAGCAGTTACTCGAATTGGGGGATGCCCCAGCATTTT.

V usage is TRBV12-3 or TRBV12-4 and J usage is TRBJ1-5; D might be TRBD1 (6 bases). V lost 3 bases to trimming and J lost 7 bases, with 16 bases between them. There are 15 residues in the CDR3. The CDR3 DNA follows: TGTGCCAGCAGTTTGGCAGGGGAGGGTAAGCAGCCCCAGCATTTT. It translates to CASSLAGEGKQPQHF.

The chain uses TRBV7-8 and TRBJ2-7, with 13 bases that match TRBD2. Trimming at V came to 3 bases and at J to 5 bases, leaving 7 bases not matched to a gene. CDR1 and CDR2 from the germline V gene are SGHVS and FQNEAQ. The CDR3 totals 16 residues. This chain's CDR3 is CASSFTSGRVPHEQYF. DNA for the CDR3: TGTGCCAGCAGCTTCACTAGCGGGAGGGTCCCCCACGAGCAGTACTTC.

The J gene is TRBJ1-1, the V gene TRBV12-3 or TRBV12-4; no reliable D call. The CDR3 consists of 10 residues. Trimming removed 5 bases from V and 8 bases from J, with 6 bases in between. This CDR3 is CASSGVEAFF. For the CDR3, the DNA is TGTGCCAGCAGTGGAGTAGAAGCTTTCTTT.

The table lists this clonotype with many counts. CDR3 in DNA: TGTGCCAGCAGTTACCCCCAATTTTTGGGGGTGAGGAACACTGAAGCTTTCTTT. It encodes CASSYPQFLGVRNTEAFF. This sequence joins TRBV6-2 or TRBV6-3 and TRBJ1-1, with D perhaps matching TRBD1 (5 bases). CDR3 length: 18 amino acids. Germline CDR1 reads MNHEY; CDR2 reads SVGEGT. Deletions cut 2 bases from V and 1 base from J, with 20 bases between.

This clonotype has ten or more counts. This CDR3 is CSARGGSSYEQYF. The CDR3 region has the DNA TGCAGTGCGAGGGGGGGTAGCTCCTACGAGCAGTACTTC. The chain uses TRBV20-1 and TRBJ2-7; D is perhaps TRBD2 (7 bases). This CDR3 has 13 residues. V was trimmed by 6 bases and J by 0 bases, leaving 12 bases between them. Germline values: CDR1 DFQATT, CDR2 SNEGSKA (reference sequence).